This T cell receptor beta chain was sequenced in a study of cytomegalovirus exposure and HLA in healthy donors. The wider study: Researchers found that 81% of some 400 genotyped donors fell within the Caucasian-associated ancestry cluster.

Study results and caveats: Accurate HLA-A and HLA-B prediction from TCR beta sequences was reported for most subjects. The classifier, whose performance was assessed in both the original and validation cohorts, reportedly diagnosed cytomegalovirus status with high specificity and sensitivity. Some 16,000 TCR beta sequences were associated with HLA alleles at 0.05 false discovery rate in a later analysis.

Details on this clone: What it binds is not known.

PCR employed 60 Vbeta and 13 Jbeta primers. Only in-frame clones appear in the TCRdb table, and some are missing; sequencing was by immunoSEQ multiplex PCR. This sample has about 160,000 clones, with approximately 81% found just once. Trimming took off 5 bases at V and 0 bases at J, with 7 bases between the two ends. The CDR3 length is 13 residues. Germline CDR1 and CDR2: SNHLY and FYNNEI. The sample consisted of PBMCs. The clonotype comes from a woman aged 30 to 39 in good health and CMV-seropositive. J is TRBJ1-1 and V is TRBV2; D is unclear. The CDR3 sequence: CASSLTVNTEAFF. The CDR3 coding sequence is TGTGCCAGCAGTCTTACGGTGAACACTGAAGCTTTCTTT.